This T cell receptor beta chain was obtained from a study of T cells in Graves' hyperthyroidism and ophthalmopathy. The germline V and J ends were trimmed by 7 bases and 6 bases, with 10 bases remaining between them. Germline V gene data show CDR1 as SQVTM and CDR2 as ANQGSEA. The CDR3 has 11 amino acids. RNA transcripts served as the template for amplifying TCR beta CDR3 regions. HTBI primers drove first-round RT-PCR of the TCR CDR3. Using its own MiXCR run on the multiplex PCR reads, TCRdb lists one record per CDR3 protein. The sample holds some 300,000 distinct CDR3 sequences, roughly 15% seen once. This clonotype was seen only a few times.

Sequenced material: blood. The sequence derives from a man under 40 with Graves' hyperthyroidism. The V gene is TRBV29-1, the J gene TRBJ2-4; no clear D gene. DNA of the CDR3: TGCAGCGCCCGAGTGGGAAACATTCAGTACTTC. The encoded protein is CSARVGNIQYF.